This TCR beta chain was identified during a study of CXCR3 chemokines and chemotherapy response in bladder cancer (dated by TCRdb to about 2022). A note on the overall study: Whether chemotherapy response in human bladder cancer was predicted by intratumoral CXCR3 chemokine system activity was examined in the study.

The germline V gene specifies KGHDR as CDR1 and SFDVKD as CDR2. The CDR3 starts with the cysteine, ends with the phenylalanine, and has 17 residues. Only the CDR3 part of the read is kept: 51 bases, read in frame from the first base. Trimming at the junction amounts to 4 bases on V and 7 bases on J, and the germline ends lie 25 bases apart. This clonotype came up a few times. It has no known antigen specificity. There are no base qualities to consult, and no much larger clone falls within one base. Library preparation was by PCR. Instrument used: Illumina HiSeq 2500. The raw public data were reprocessed by TCRdb itself: fastp quality trimming at Q25, MiXCR clonotype calling, in-frame beta chains only. Rows matching on CDR3 protein sequence are summarized as one entry with the most common DNA and genes. The sample includes about 12,000 distinct CDR3 sequences, with around 12% observed a single time. The top ten hold 25% to 30% of the sample.

Recombination connected TRBV24-1 to TRBJ2-7; a tentative D match to TRBD1 spans 5 bases. The clonotype was recovered from a human donor with bladder cancer that did not respond to neoadjuvant chemotherapy. The specimen was taken from a patient whose treatment included neoadjuvant chemotherapy. In nucleotides, the sequence is TGTGCCACCAGTGACGTCCCCCGAGCAGGGAACCAAGAGGAGCAGTACTTC. It is translated as CATSDVPRAGNQEEQYF.